Each of the 15 T cell receptor beta chains below was sequenced from the same sample in a study of PD-1 blockade in classical Hodgkin lymphoma (TCRdb year 2020). Receptors were amplified or captured by the immunoSEQ multiplex PCR assay. The clones in this table, taken by TCRdb from immuneACCESS, are in-frame only. Not every clone is retained; where verified, under half of the shortfall comes from an unresolved V gene, and the cause of the rest is unknown. The sample table contains roughly 20,000 clones; only one count was recorded for 85% to 95% of them. The ten largest clones represent around 0.38% of the sample. The time point tag for this specimen amounts to: newly diagnosed, previously untreated cHL patient sample. A Miltenyi CD4+ T cell isolation kit was used for magnetic negative selection to purify CD4+ T cells from thawed PBMCs. Material: CD4+ T cells from blood. These receptor sequences come from a human donor with classical Hodgkin lymphoma.

This sequence joins TRBV5-4 and TRBJ1-4; D might be TRBD1 (6 bases). V shed 2 bases and J shed 5 bases, with 10 bases lying between them. Per the germline V gene, CDR1 is SGHNT and CDR2 is YYREEE (reference sequence). This CDR3 has 14 amino acids. CDR3: CASSLGQRNEKLFF. In DNA form, the CDR3 reads TGTGCCAGCAGCTTAGGACAGAGAAATGAAAAACTGTTTTTT.

This clone was seen more than once but under ten times. This sample also contains other DNA sequences that code for the same CDR3. The chain recombines TRBV7-6 with TRBJ1-1, with D uncertain. Germline-derived CDR1 and CDR2 are SGHVS and FNYEAQ. Trimming pared 2 bases from V and 1 base from J, leaving 5 bases between. The CDR3 length is 13 residues. The CDR3 region has the DNA TGTGCCAGCAGCTTAACCACGAACACTGAAGCTTTCTTT. This encodes CASSLTTNTEAFF.

The chain has TRBV11-3 and TRBJ2-1; no clear D gene. Trimming pared 0 bases from V and 5 bases from J, leaving 11 bases between. Germline V lookup: CDR1 SGHNT, CDR2 YENEEA. The CDR3 is made up of 15 amino acids. The CDR3 region has the DNA TGTGCCAGCAGCTTAGAAAGTGACCAAAACAATGAGCAGTTCTTC. This codes for CASSLESDQNNEQFF.

This chain uses TRBV29-1 with TRBJ1-4; possible D gene TRBD1, 5 bases. The CDR3 covers 15 residues. Trimming removed 4 bases at V and 4 bases at J, with 16 bases between. Germline CDR1 SQVTM, CDR2 ANQGSEA. The CDR3 sequence: CSVARGRGFNEKLFF. In DNA, the CDR3 is TGCAGCGTTGCGAGAGGGAGGGGATTTAATGAAAAACTGTTTTTT.

The chain uses TRBV4-1 and TRBJ2-1; possible D gene TRBD2, 6 bases. The V and J ends lost 0 bases and 9 bases respectively, with 15 bases between them. This CDR3 contains 15 residues. Looked up from germline, CDR1 is MGHRA and CDR2 is YSYEKL. The DNA of the CDR3 is TGCGCCAGCAGCCAAGAAGGTCGGAGGGCCGGTGAGCAGTTCTTC. It yields the protein CASSQEGRRAGEQFF.

V is TRBV5-4 and J is TRBJ1-6; D gene uncertain. CDR3 length: 13 residues. The V gene lost 0 bases and the J gene lost 7 bases, with 5 bases spanning the gap. From germline, CDR1 is SGHNT and CDR2 YYREEE (reference sequence). The DNA of the CDR3 is TGTGCCAGCAGCTTGGTCGGGAATTCACCCCTCCACTTT. Translation: CASSLVGNSPLHF.

The V gene is TRBV4-3, the J gene TRBJ2-3, with D uncertain. CDR3 length: 14 residues. Trimming took off 0 bases at V and 2 bases at J, with 6 bases between the two ends. Germline V gene sequence: CDR1 LGHNA, CDR2 YSLEER. The CDR3 spells CASSQDALTDTQYF. CDR3 nucleotides: TGCGCCAGCAGCCAAGATGCGCTCACAGATACGCAGTATTTT.

In its sample, this clone was seen once. The V call is TRBV7-3, the J call TRBJ1-2, with 7 bases that match TRBD1. V lost 4 bases, J lost 2 bases, and 1 base stayed unmatched. Germline CDR1 SGHTA, CDR2 FQGTGA. The CDR3 covers 13 residues. The CDR3 here is CASSSGQNYGYTF. Written as DNA, the CDR3 is TGTGCCAGCAGCTCGGGACAGAACTATGGCTACACCTTC. The full variable domain, completed using reference TRBV7-3 and TRBJ1-2, is GAGVSQTPSNKVTEKGKYVELRCDPISGHTALYWYRQSLGQGPEFLIYFQGTGAADDSGLPNDRFFAVRPEGSVSTLKIQRTERGDSAVYLCASSSGQNYGYTFGSGTRLTVV.

This chain joins TRBV6-1 and TRBJ1-2; 7 bases map to TRBD1. The CDR3 consists of 14 residues. Germline loops: CDR1 MNHNS, CDR2 SASEGT. Losses at the gene ends were 6 bases for V and 4 bases for J; bases not matched to a gene: 8. In nucleotides, the CDR3 is TGTGCCAGCAGCATTCCGGGACAGCCCTATGGCTACACCTTC. As protein: CASSIPGQPYGYTF.

The chain carries TRBV30 and TRBJ1-6; maybe TRBD1 (6 bases). V gave up 0 bases and J gave up 2 bases, with 8 bases separating them. Germline CDR1 and CDR2: GTSNPN and SVGIG (reference sequence). The CDR3 totals 15 residues. The CDR3 spells CAWSVQGPYNSPLHF. CDR3 bases: TGTGCCTGGAGTGTACAGGGCCCCTATAATTCACCCCTCCACTTT. The whole variable domain, remainder taken from reference TRBV30 and TRBJ1-6, is SQTIHQWPATLVQPVGSPLSLECTVEGTSNPNLYWYRQAAGRGLQLLFYSVGIGQISSEVPQNLSASRPQDRQFILSSKKLLLSDSGFYLCAWSVQGPYNSPLHFGNGTRLTVT.

CDR3 loop: CASSLAGVETQYF. The CDR3 bases are TGTGCCAGCAGCTTAGCGGGGGTGGAGACCCAGTACTTC. The chain recombines TRBV11-2 with TRBJ2-5, with TRBD2 as a possible D gene (6 bases). This CDR3 has 13 amino acids. Germline values: CDR1 SGHAT, CDR2 FQNNGV. V was clipped by 1 base and J by 5 bases, with 8 bases between them.

This sequence joins TRBV29-1 and TRBJ1-6, with TRBD1 matching over 9 bases. The V gene end was trimmed by 4 bases and the J gene end by 10 bases; junction bases not matched to a gene: 5. The germline CDR1 and CDR2 sequences are SQVTM and ANQGSEA. The CDR3 extends over 13 amino acids. CDR3 region: CSVGRDRASPLHF. The CDR3 DNA is TGCAGCGTTGGCCGGGACAGGGCATCACCCCTCCACTTT.

V is TRBV6-5 and J is TRBJ2-3; 8 bases match TRBD2. CDR3 length equals 15 residues. The germline V gene has CDR1 MNHEY and CDR2 SVGAGI. V lost 5 bases to trimming and J lost 3 bases; unmatched junction nucleotides: 7. Written as DNA, the CDR3 is TGTGCCAGCAGTGCCCTAGCGGGTGGTACAGATACGCAGTATTTT. Residues: CASSALAGGTDTQYF.

The chain combines TRBV5-5 with TRBJ1-3; D is ambiguous. CDR3 length: 15 amino acids. Germline V CDR1 and CDR2: SGHKS, YYEKEE (reference sequence). Trimming took off 6 bases at V and 0 bases at J, with 13 bases between the two ends. This CDR3 is CASTFSTGSGNTIYF. In DNA, the CDR3 is TGTGCCAGCACCTTCTCTACGGGCTCTGGAAACACCATATATTTT.

This sequence joins TRBV18 and TRBJ2-2; a weak D match, TRBD1 (6 bases). V was clipped by 0 bases and J by 6 bases, with 8 bases between them. The CDR3 loop spans 14 amino acids. Germline-derived CDR1 and CDR2 are KGHSH and LQKENI. The CDR3 region is CASSPPKGAGELFF. The CDR3 nucleotides read TGTGCCAGCTCACCACCAAAGGGGGCCGGGGAGCTGTTTTTT.